These 11 T cell receptor beta chains came from one sample sequenced in a study of blood T cell repertoires in COVID-19. Assay: immunoSEQ multiplex PCR; the TCRdb copy retains only in-frame clones and omits some. Here the sample spans 200,000 to 300,000 clones, roughly 91% being singletons. The sequencing input was PBMCs or T cells enriched from blood (not recorded which). Source of these receptors: a woman in her twenties or thirties who had recovered from COVID-19.

This clone was seen a few times. V usage is TRBV7-2 and J usage is TRBJ2-3, with TRBD1 matching over 7 bases. The germline V gene has CDR1 SGHTA and CDR2 FQGNSA. With 4 bases clipped from V and 2 bases from J, the junction kept 6 bases outside the gene matches. This CDR3 spans 15 amino acids. The CDR3 bases are TGTGCCAGCAGCTCACAAACAGGGGACACAGATACGCAGTATTTT. Translated, it gives CASSSQTGDTDTQYF.

This clone appeared a single time. The chain recombines TRBV7-9 with TRBJ1-5; D is ambiguous. The germline CDR1 and CDR2 sequences are SEHNR and FQNEAQ (reference sequence). There are 18 residues in the CDR3. With 1 base removed from V and 2 bases from J, the gap between germline ends came to 18 bases. The CDR3 nucleotides are TGTGCCAGCAGCTTAGAATCGGTTGGAGGCCAGGGCAATCAGCCCCAGCATTTT. Protein: CASSLESVGGQGNQPQHF.

The chain has TRBV5-1 and TRBJ2-7; perhaps TRBD1 as D (6 bases). Trimming took off 4 bases at V and 2 bases at J, with 13 bases between the two ends. CDR3 size: 14 residues. CDR1 and CDR2 (germline): SGHRS, YFSETQ. CDR3 bases: TGCGCCAGCAGCCCCGGGACATCCACCTACGAGCAGTACTTC. Its translation: CASSPGTSTYEQYF.

This chain connects TRBV20-1 to TRBJ1-5; D is unclear. CDR1 DFQATT and CDR2 SNEGSKA come from the germline V gene (reference sequence). V lost 3 bases and J lost 6, with 12 bases in between. The CDR3 consists of 13 residues. In DNA form, the CDR3 reads TGCAGTGCTAGTAAAGAGCCGGGTCAGCCCCAGCATTTT. Translating gives CSASKEPGQPQHF.

This clone was observed a handful of times. The J gene is TRBJ1-2, the V gene TRBV28; D gene uncertain. The CDR3 loop spans 16 amino acids. The germline V and J ends were trimmed by 5 bases and 4 bases, with 20 bases remaining between them. Per the germline V gene, CDR1 is MDHEN and CDR2 is SYDVKM. CDR3 bases: TGTGCCAGCAGTACCAGACCGGTGGAGGCTACCTATGGCTACACCTTC. Its translation: CASSTRPVEATYGYTF.

This chain connects TRBV7-6 to TRBJ2-3; D is perhaps TRBD1 (5 bases). The CDR3 runs to 15 residues. V lost 3 bases, J lost 2 bases, and 12 bases lay in between. Germline CDR1 is SGHVS and CDR2 is FNYEAQ. CDR3 DNA: TGTGCCAGCAGCTTGGGGCGACGGTACACAGATACGCAGTATTTT. Protein sequence: CASSLGRRYTDTQYF.

The rearrangement uses TRBV21-1 and TRBJ2-1; TRBD2, as called in the table, went unchecked against the DNA. TRBV21-1 is recorded as a pseudogene. CDR3 length equals 16 residues. The DNA of the CDR3 is TGTGCCAGCAGCAAAGCGAGGGCCACAATCTACAATGAGCAGTTCTTC. Its protein is CASSKARATIYNEQFF.

The chain couples TRBV5-3 to TRBJ2-2, with 12 bases aligning to TRBD2. TRBV5-3 carries the ORF label, with uncertain function. This CDR3 spans 19 amino acids. Trimming cost V 0 bases and J 2 bases; bases outside gene matches: 8. CDR3 protein: CARSLALAGGPENTGELFF. The CDR3 nucleotides read TGTGCCAGAAGCTTGGCGCTAGCGGGAGGGCCGGAAAACACCGGGGAGCTGTTTTTT.

The chain has TRBV10-3 and TRBJ1-6; TRBD1 aligns across 7 bases. J was trimmed by 9 bases and V by 3 bases; bases with no gene match: 11. This CDR3 contains 16 residues. In germline, CDR1 is ENHRY, CDR2 SYGVKD. CDR3 residues: CAISDRDSRTGSPLHF. CDR3 in DNA: TGTGCCATCAGTGACCGAGACTCGAGGACAGGTTCACCCCTCCACTTT.

This chain links TRBV3-1 (or the pseudogene TRBV3-2) with TRBJ2-4, with D possibly being TRBD1 (6 bases). CDR3 length equals 19 residues. Germline assignment: CDR1 LGHDT and CDR2 YNNKEL (reference sequence). V was shortened by 0 bases and J by 3 bases, with 21 bases between the two germline ends. The CDR3 region has the DNA TGTGCCAGCAGCCAAGACAGGGGCGGAAACAGGGTGGTCAAAAACATTCAGTACTTC. Translated, it gives CASSQDRGGNRVVKNIQYF.

V gene TRBV6-1 combines with J gene TRBJ2-1; TRBD2 aligns across 7 bases. The CDR3 sequence is 14 residues long. V trimming: 3 bases; J trimming: 6 bases; junction bases outside the gene matches: 5. Germline values: CDR1 MNHNS, CDR2 SASEGT. The CDR3 here is CASSEREYRNEQFF. The CDR3 DNA reads as TGTGCCAGCAGTGAGCGGGAGTACCGCAATGAGCAGTTCTTC.